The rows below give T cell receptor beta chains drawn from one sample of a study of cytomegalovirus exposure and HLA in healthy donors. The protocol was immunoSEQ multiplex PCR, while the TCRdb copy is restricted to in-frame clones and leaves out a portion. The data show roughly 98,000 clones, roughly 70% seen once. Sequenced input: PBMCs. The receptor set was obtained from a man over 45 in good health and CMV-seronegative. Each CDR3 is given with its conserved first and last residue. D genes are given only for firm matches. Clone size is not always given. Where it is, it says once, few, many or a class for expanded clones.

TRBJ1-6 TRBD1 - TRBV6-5 CASSYSRGQGDSPLHF TGTGCCAGCAGTTACTCGCGGGGACAGGGCGATTCACCCCTCCACTTT
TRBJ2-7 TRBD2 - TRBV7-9 CASSGGGFSYEQYF TGTGCCAGCAGCGGGGGGGGTTTCTCCTACGAGCAGTACTTC
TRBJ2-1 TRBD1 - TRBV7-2 CASSPGTAYNEQLF TGTGCCAGCAGCCCCGGGACAGCTTACAATGAGCAGCTCTTC
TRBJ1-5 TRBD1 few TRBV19 CATSRGQPDQPQHF TGTGCCACCTCACGGGGACAGCCAGATCAGCCCCAGCATTTT
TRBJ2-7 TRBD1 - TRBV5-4 CASSLTGGYEQYF TGTGCCAGCAGTTTAACAGGGGGGTACGAGCAGTACTTC
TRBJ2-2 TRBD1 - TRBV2 CASSDPGQGRGGELFF TGTGCCAGCAGTGATCCGGGACAGGGAAGGGGCGGGGAGCTGTTTTTT
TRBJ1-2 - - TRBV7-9 CSSSFGRQGRSNYGYTF TGTTCCAGCAGCTTCGGTAGGCAGGGGCGTTCTAACTATGGCTACACCTTC
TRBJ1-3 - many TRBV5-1 CASSLFLGGAGTGNTIYF TGCGCCAGCAGCTTGTTTTTAGGGGGGGCAGGCACTGGAAACACCATATATTTT
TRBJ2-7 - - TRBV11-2 CASSLFDEQYF TGTGCCAGCAGCTTATTCGACGAGCAGTACTTC
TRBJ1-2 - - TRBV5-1 CASSLDGLGYGYTF TGCGCCAGCAGCTTGGACGGACTGGGATATGGCTACACCTTC
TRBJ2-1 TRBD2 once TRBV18 CASSPRILAGGYNEQFF TGTGCCAGCTCACCAAGGATACTAGCGGGAGGTTACAATGAGCAGTTCTTC
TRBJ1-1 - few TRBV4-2 CASRRQLMNTEAFF TGTGCCAGCAGAAGACAGCTCATGAACACTGAAGCTTTCTTT
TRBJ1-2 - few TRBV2 CASSAQGPGGYTF TGTGCCAGCAGTGCGCAGGGGCCGGGCGGCTACACCTTC
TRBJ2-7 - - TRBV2 CASEPWGSYEQYF TGTGCCAGCGAACCCTGGGGCTCCTACGAGCAGTACTTC
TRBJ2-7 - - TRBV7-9 CASSPGQYF TGTGCCAGCAGCCCCGGGCAGTACTTC
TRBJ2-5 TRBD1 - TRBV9 CASSVALGQGQETQYF TGTGCCAGCAGCGTAGCGCTAGGACAGGGTCAAGAGACCCAGTACTTC
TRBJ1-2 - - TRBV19 CASSHSPRGMDGYTF TGTGCCAGTAGCCACTCCCCCAGGGGAATGGATGGCTACACCTTC
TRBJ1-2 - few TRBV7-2 CASSSDGGNYGYTF TGTGCCAGCAGCTCAGATGGGGGGAACTATGGCTACACCTTC
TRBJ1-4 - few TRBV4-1 CASSQVLGQEEKLFF TGCGCCAGCAGCCAAGTTCTGGGGCAAGAGGAAAAACTGTTTTTT
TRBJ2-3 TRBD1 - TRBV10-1 CASSDPRDRVKGRTDTQYF TGCGCCAGCAGTGACCCGAGGGACAGGGTTAAGGGTCGCACAGATACGCAGTATTTT
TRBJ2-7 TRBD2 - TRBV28 CASSRSSGRIVEQYF TGTGCCAGCAGTAGGTCTAGCGGGCGCATAGTCGAGCAGTACTTC
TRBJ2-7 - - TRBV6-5 CASSYGRDREQYF TGTGCCAGCAGTTACGGCAGGGATAGGGAGCAGTACTTC
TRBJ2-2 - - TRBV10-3 CAITPSGYANTGELFF TGTGCCATCACCCCCTCGGGGTACGCGAACACCGGGGAGCTGTTTTTT
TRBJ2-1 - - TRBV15 CATSRGRWVSGHYLGNEQFF TGTGCCACCAGCAGAGGTAGATGGGTGTCAGGGCACTACCTGGGGAATGAGCAGTTCTTC